These 10 T cell receptor beta chains share one sample of origin, sequenced in a study of T cells in Graves' hyperthyroidism and ophthalmopathy. Amplification of TCR beta CDR3 regions was performed using RNA transcripts as template. The HTBI primer set was used in a first-round RT-PCR of the TCR CDR3. TCRdb redid the calling of the multiplex PCR reads with MiXCR, one entry per CDR3 protein. The sample includes roughly 500,000 distinct CDR3 sequences, roughly 45% of them seen just once. Material: peripheral blood or thyroid tissue (not recorded which). The receptors were sampled from an adult woman with Graves' disease, either hyperthyroidism or ophthalmopathy (not recorded which).

The V and J genes are TRBV5-1 and TRBJ2-7; D might be TRBD2 (5 bases). Germline values: CDR1 SGHRS, CDR2 YFSETQ. V lost 6 bases to trimming and J lost 5 bases, with 9 bases between them. This CDR3 spans 11 amino acids. CDR3 in DNA: TGCGCCAGCAACTTCGGGGACGAGCAGTACTTC. Translated, it gives CASNFGDEQYF. Full variable domain (remainder filled in from reference TRBV5-1 and TRBJ2-7): KAGVTQTPRYLIKTRGQQVTLSCSPISGHRSVSWYQQTPGQGLQFLFEYFSETQRNKGNFPGRFSGRQFSNSRSEMNVSTLELGDSALYLCASNFGDEQYFGPGTRLTVT.

The sample holds many counts of this clonotype. The chain carries TRBV7-2 and TRBJ1-5; 8 nucleotides match TRBD1. CDR1 and CDR2 (germline): SGHTA, FQGNSA. CDR3 length: 15 amino acids. After removal of 1 base from V and 5 bases from J, the junction contained 4 bases not matched to a gene. CDR3 nucleotide sequence: TGTGCCAGCAGCTTAGAAGTACAGGGGGATCAGCCCCAGCATTTT. Its translation is CASSLEVQGDQPQHF.

The CDR3 here is CASSQTTGRTSDTQYF. The CDR3 region has the DNA TGTGCCAGCAGCCAAACGACAGGGAGGACGTCAGATACGCAGTATTTT. This rearrangement joins TRBV11-2 to TRBJ2-3, with D tentatively TRBD1 (7 bases). The CDR3 length is 16 residues. With 5 bases removed from V and 4 bases from J, the gap between germline ends came to 19 bases. The V gene's germline CDR1 is SGHAT and CDR2 FQNNGV.

This clonotype was recorded at least ten times. This sequence joins TRBV20-1 and TRBJ1-1, with D unclear. CDR3 length equals 12 residues. V lost 2 bases and J lost 2, with 6 bases in between. Germline V gene sequence: CDR1 DFQATT, CDR2 SNEGSKA (reference sequence). CDR3 sequence reads: CSARQLNTEAFF. In nucleotides, the CDR3 is TGCAGTGCTAGACAGCTTAACACTGAAGCTTTCTTT.

This clonotype was seen at least ten times. This chain joins TRBV6-5 and TRBJ2-7; 9 bases are a match to TRBD1. Germline loops: CDR1 MNHEY, CDR2 SVGAGI. The CDR3 is made up of 14 amino acids. Trimming at V came to 2 bases and at J to 6 bases, leaving 5 bases not matched to a gene. CDR3 DNA sequence: TGTGCCAGCAGTTACACAGGGGGCAGGGGCGAGCAGTACTTC. Protein: CASSYTGGRGEQYF.

The chain recombines TRBV2 with TRBJ1-1; D is unclear. V lost 2 bases and J lost 1, with 8 bases in between. The CDR3 totals 14 residues. Germline V lookup: CDR1 SNHLY, CDR2 FYNNEI. The CDR3 bases are TGTGCCAGCAGTGAAAGGCAGACGAACACTGAAGCTTTCTTT. The encoded protein is CASSERQTNTEAFF.

The table lists this clonotype with many counts. The V gene is TRBV11-2, the J gene TRBJ1-1, with TRBD1 as a possible D gene (5 bases). The length of the CDR3 is 14 residues. The V end lost 5 bases, the J end lost 5 bases, and 15 bases lay between the germline ends. Germline V gene lookup returns CDR1 SGHAT and CDR2 FQNNGV. The CDR3 loop is CASSRGRGITEAFF. In DNA form, the CDR3 reads TGTGCCAGCAGCCGCGGAAGGGGTATTACTGAAGCTTTCTTT.

This clonotype was counted ten times or more. J is TRBJ2-2 and V is TRBV7-9; 9 bases are a match to TRBD1. This CDR3 has 18 residues. J gave up 4 bases and V 5 bases, and 14 bases lay outside the gene matches. Germline CDR1 is SEHNR and CDR2 is FQNEAQ (reference sequence). DNA for the CDR3: TGTGCCAGCAGCACACACAAAACCGGGACAGGGATCACCGGGGAGCTGTTTTTT. Residues: CASSTHKTGTGITGELFF.

Ten or more counts support this clonotype. The V call is TRBV11-2, the J call TRBJ2-5; 8 nucleotides align to TRBD2. Trimming at V came to 7 bases and at J to 1 base, leaving 11 bases not matched to a gene. The CDR3 covers 16 residues. Germline V lookup: CDR1 SGHAT, CDR2 FQNNGV. CDR3 in amino acids: CASTRTIAGLQETQYF. The CDR3 DNA sequence: TGTGCCAGCACCCGGACTATAGCGGGACTCCAAGAGACCCAGTACTTC.

The genes are TRBV10-3 and TRBJ2-7; D gene unclear. The CDR3 consists of 13 residues. Germline V gives CDR1 ENHRY, CDR2 SYGVKD. V lost 4 bases and J lost 3, with 10 bases in between. In nucleotides, the CDR3 is TGTGCCATCAGTGTTGGACCGGGCTACGAGCAGTACTTC. This codes for CAISVGPGYEQYF.